These 19 T cell receptor beta chains were all obtained from the same sample, sequenced in a study of CD8 T cells in ankylosing spondylitis. TCRdb fed the 5' RACE reads into MiXCR, producing one record per CDR3 protein. The table lists about 310,000 distinct CDR3 sequences, roughly 20% of them singletons. The sequenced material came from blood, either unsorted or a sorted T cell fraction (not recorded which). Source of these receptors: a female donor with ankylosing spondylitis or in good health (not recorded which).

The CDR3 coding sequence is TGTGCCAGCAGCACCCCGAGGACAGAGCAGTACTTC. Translation gives CASSTPRTEQYF. The chain carries TRBV5-4 and TRBJ2-7, with D maybe TRBD1 (5 bases). V lost 4 bases to trimming and J lost 7 bases, with 12 bases between them. Germline CDR1 and CDR2: SGHNT and YYREEE (reference sequence). The CDR3 is 12 amino acids. Full variable domain (outside the CDR3, taken from reference TRBV5-4 and TRBJ2-7): ETGVTQSPTHLIKTRGQQVTLRCSSQSGHNTVSWYQQALGQGPQFIFQYYREEENGRGNFPPRFSGLQFPNYSSELNVNALELDDSALYLCASSTPRTEQYFGPGTRLTVT.

The rearrangement joins TRBV6-2 or TRBV6-3 to TRBJ2-1; D uncertain. Germline assignment: CDR1 MNHEY and CDR2 SVGEGT. This CDR3 spans 13 amino acids. V lost 0 bases, J lost 7 bases, and 7 bases lay in between. In nucleotides, the CDR3 is TGTGCCAGCAGTTACTCCTCTATAAATGAGCAGTTCTTC. The encoded protein is CASSYSSINEQFF.

The chain combines TRBV6-5 with TRBJ2-6; D gene ambiguous. CDR1 is MNHEY, CDR2 SVGAGI, per germline. CDR3 length: 16 amino acids. V lost 4 bases, J lost 0 bases, and 10 bases lay in between. Here the CDR3 DNA reads TGTGCCAGCAGTTCCCAGATGGTCTCTGGGGCCAACGTCCTGACTTTC. Its translation: CASSSQMVSGANVLTF.

This clonotype was found a few times. This chain connects TRBV28 to TRBJ2-1; no reliable D call. Germline CDR1 and CDR2: MDHEN and SYDVKM. V lost 7 bases to trimming and J lost 5 bases, with 12 bases between them. CDR3 length: 13 amino acids. CDR3 DNA: TGTGCCAGCACTCGGTTCATTAACAATGAGCAGTTCTTC. It translates to CASTRFINNEQFF.

The chain recombines TRBV20-1 with TRBJ1-1, with D perhaps TRBD1 (6 bases). Germline CDR1 reads DFQATT; CDR2 reads SNEGSKA (reference sequence). CDR3 length equals 14 residues. Trimming shortened V by 0 bases and J by 2 bases, and 10 bases separated the two germline ends. The CDR3 DNA sequence: TGCAGTGCTAGAGATAGGGGGGTTAACACTGAAGCTTTCTTT. Its protein product is CSARDRGVNTEAFF.

This clonotype was picked up many times. The chain couples TRBV20-1 to TRBJ1-4, with D possibly being TRBD1 (5 bases). There are 11 residues in the CDR3. Germline V CDR1 and CDR2: DFQATT, SNEGSKA (reference sequence). The V and J ends lost 4 bases and 10 bases respectively, with 10 bases between them. The CDR3 region is CSATETAKLFF. CDR3 sequence (DNA): TGCAGTGCTACCGAGACAGCAAAACTGTTTTTT.

V and J are TRBV7-2 and TRBJ2-7; 7 bases fit TRBD2. The CDR3 runs 16 residues. J lost 5 bases, V lost 2 bases, and 12 bases had no gene match. CDR1 and CDR2 from the germline V gene are SGHTA and FQGNSA. CDR3 region: CASSLSLGGSVHEQYF. The CDR3 DNA sequence: TGTGCCAGCAGCTTATCCCTCGGCGGGAGTGTCCACGAGCAGTACTTC.

This clonotype has ten or more counts. This rearrangement joins TRBV10-3 to TRBJ2-1, with D unclear. Looked up from germline, CDR1 is ENHRY and CDR2 is SYGVKD. V lost 10 bases and J lost 5, with 9 bases in between. CDR3 size: 11 residues. CDR3 sequence: CATRTNNEQFF. As DNA, the CDR3 is TGTGCCACCCGTACAAACAATGAGCAGTTCTTC.

There are a few counts of this clonotype. The chain employs TRBV5-1 and TRBJ2-7, with TRBD1 identical over 8 bases. The CDR3 spans 15 residues. With V trimmed by 3 bases and J by 7 bases, 12 bases remained unmatched. In germline, CDR1 is SGHRS, CDR2 YFSETQ. The CDR3 protein is CASSYATGGVGEQYF. The CDR3 bases are TGCGCCAGCAGCTACGCTACAGGGGGAGTTGGGGAGCAGTACTTC.

This clonotype occurred a few times. V and J are TRBV14 and TRBJ2-5, with 7 bases matching TRBD2. V trimming: 4 bases; J trimming: 1 base; junction bases outside the gene matches: 9. Germline CDR1 reads SGHDN; CDR2 reads FVKESK. This CDR3 is built from 16 residues. The CDR3: CASSPLPGGSQETQYF. CDR3 coding DNA: TGTGCCAGCAGCCCCCTTCCCGGGGGGAGCCAAGAGACCCAGTACTTC.

This clonotype was seen a handful of times. This chain uses TRBV6-1 with TRBJ2-2; the D is unclear. The CDR3 runs to 13 residues. From germline, CDR1 is MNHNS and CDR2 SASEGT. The V end was cut by 3 bases, the J end by 6 bases, with 8 bases between. CDR3 coding DNA: TGTGCCAGCAGTGAGAGACTGTCCGGGGAGCTGTTTTTT. Translation: CASSERLSGELFF.

This clonotype was found a few times. The chain combines TRBV6-5 with TRBJ2-7, with 10 bases matching TRBD2. This CDR3 has 19 amino acids. Germline assignment: CDR1 MNHEY and CDR2 SVGAGI. Trimming removed 2 bases from V and 0 bases from J; junction bases left unmatched: 13. CDR3 residues: CASSYLRIGGLAASYEQYF. In DNA, the CDR3 is TGTGCCAGCAGTTACCTTCGAATAGGTGGACTAGCGGCCTCCTACGAGCAGTACTTC.

This chain uses TRBV29-1 with TRBJ2-3; 7 nucleotides match TRBD2. Looked up from germline, CDR1 is SQVTM and CDR2 is ANQGSEA. Trimming at V came to 3 bases and at J to 6 bases, leaving 9 bases not matched to a gene. The CDR3 spans 14 residues. CDR3 amino acids: CSVDGRAGGDTQYF. In DNA form, the CDR3 reads TGCAGCGTTGATGGGAGGGCCGGAGGGGATACGCAGTATTTT.

This clonotype was picked up a small number of times. The J gene is TRBJ2-3, the V gene TRBV7-2; D is unclear. The V gene lost 7 bases and the J gene lost 5 bases, with 13 bases spanning the gap. The CDR3 is 13 amino acids. Germline values: CDR1 SGHTA, CDR2 FQGNSA. The CDR3 nucleotides read TGTGCCAGCACCTTTGGGCCGGGAGATACGCAGTATTTT. Its protein product is CASTFGPGDTQYF.

The sample holds a few counts of this clonotype. The V call is TRBV6-5, the J call TRBJ2-5; 8 bases align to TRBD2. The germline gives CDR1 MNHEY, CDR2 SVGAGI. The CDR3 totals 12 residues. Trimming removed 8 bases from V and 2 bases from J; junction bases left unmatched: 1. This CDR3 reads CASQRGQETQYF. As DNA, the CDR3 is TGTGCCAGCCAGCGGGGGCAAGAGACCCAGTACTTC.

This clonotype was seen ten or more times. This sequence joins TRBV20-1 and TRBJ2-7; 7 bases match TRBD1. From germline, CDR1 is DFQATT and CDR2 SNEGSKA (reference sequence). Trimming removed 6 bases from V and 7 bases from J; junction bases left unmatched: 12. The CDR3 has 13 amino acids. This CDR3 reads CSAATGPPREQYF. CDR3 DNA sequence: TGCAGTGCCGCGACAGGGCCCCCTCGAGAGCAGTACTTC.

This clonotype occurred a few times. The chain employs TRBV12-3 or TRBV12-4 and TRBJ1-2; 7 bases match TRBD1. V lost 5 bases, J lost 8 bases, and 5 bases stayed unmatched. This CDR3 contains 12 residues. CDR3 protein: CASSRGLGGYTF. The CDR3 region has the DNA TGTGCCAGCAGTAGGGGGCTAGGCGGCTACACCTTC.

This clonotype was observed a handful of times. The rearrangement joins TRBV6-1 to TRBJ2-1; D unclear. CDR1 MNHNS and CDR2 SASEGT come from the germline V gene. The CDR3 consists of 14 residues. Trimming took 5 bases from V and 6 from J, leaving 14 bases between them. The CDR3 here is CASSLPTGINEQFF. The CDR3 DNA is TGTGCCAGCAGTCTTCCGACCGGCATCAATGAGCAGTTCTTC.

This clonotype has just a few counts. The V and J genes are TRBV9 and TRBJ2-1; 8 nucleotides agree with TRBD2. With 4 bases clipped from V and 6 bases from J, the junction kept 6 bases outside the gene matches. The germline V gene has CDR1 SGDLS and CDR2 YYNGEE. This CDR3 has 14 amino acids. CDR3 sequence: CASSLSGSANEQFF. Here the CDR3 DNA reads TGTGCCAGCAGCCTAAGCGGGAGCGCCAATGAGCAGTTCTTC. Full variable domain (rest looked up from reference TRBV9 and TRBJ2-1): DSGVTQTPKHLITATGQRVTLRCSPRSGDLSVYWYQQSLDQGLQFLIQYYNGEERAKGNILERFSAQQFPDLHSELNLSSLELGDSALYFCASSLSGSANEQFFGPGTRLTVL.